This T cell receptor beta chain came from a study of T cells in Graves' hyperthyroidism and ophthalmopathy. The investigators amplified TCR beta CDR3 regions from RNA transcripts. Initially, a first-round RT-PCR of the TCR CDR3 employed the HTBI primer set. TCRdb analysed the multiplex PCR reads with MiXCR anew, one entry per CDR3 protein. The top ten clones hold over 35% of a sample with over 200,000 distinct CDR3 sequences, around 16% of them seen once. This clonotype occurred many times. CDR1 is MDHEN and CDR2 is SYDVKM in the germline V gene. V shed 6 bases, J shed 6 bases, and the junction held 2 bases outside the gene matches. This CDR3 is built from 14 residues.

The chain joins TRBV28 to TRBJ1-6, with 10 bases that match TRBD1. This clonotype was obtained from a man aged 40-49 years with Graves' hyperthyroidism. The sequenced sample consisted of blood. This chain's CDR3 is CASSGTGVNSPLHF. CDR3 DNA sequence: TGTGCCAGCAGCGGGACAGGGGTTAATTCACCCCTCCACTTT.